The 17 T cell receptor beta chains below were found in one sample sequenced in a study of beta chain features in type 1 diabetes. What was sequenced were expressed TCRB transcripts, since all of the isolated RNA had been reverse transcribed. Sequencing was performed with immunoSEQ multiplex PCR; in TCRdb, only in-frame clones are kept and a portion is missing. The data show 680,000 or so clones, with around a sixth seen just once and 0.09% to 0.095% held by the top ten. Sequencing used naive CD4+ T cells from blood. All receptors come from a man between 18 and 29 years old in good health.

This clone was seen more than once but under ten times. The chain has TRBV7-9 and TRBJ2-5; D uncertain. V was pared by 1 base and J by 11 bases, with 8 bases between. Germline V CDR1 and CDR2: SEHNR, FQNEAQ (reference sequence). The CDR3 loop spans 11 amino acids. CDR3 loop: CASSLEGSQYF. CDR3 DNA: TGTGCCAGCAGCTTAGAGGGAAGTCAGTACTTC.

The V call is TRBV4-3, the J call TRBJ2-3; a weak D match, TRBD1 (6 bases). Germline V gene lookup returns CDR1 LGHNA and CDR2 YSLEER. Trimming took 4 bases from V and 4 from J, leaving 15 bases between them. The CDR3 is 15 residues long. The CDR3: CASSRTGRFPDTQYF. Here the CDR3 DNA reads TGCGCCAGCAGCCGAACAGGGAGATTTCCAGATACGCAGTATTTT.

The chain couples TRBV18 to TRBJ2-3; D is possibly TRBD1 (5 bases). From germline, CDR1 is KGHSH and CDR2 LQKENI. This CDR3 has 12 residues. V lost 3 bases and J 7 bases, leaving 8 bases between the germline ends. The CDR3 reads CASSPRENTQYF. DNA of the CDR3: TGTGCCAGCTCACCCAGGGAAAATACGCAGTATTTT.

The gene calls are TRBV4-3 and TRBJ2-1; 9 bases are shared with TRBD1. Germline V CDR1 and CDR2: LGHNA, YSLEER. V lost 0 bases, J lost 10 bases, and 10 bases stayed unmatched. The CDR3 totals 16 residues. The CDR3 DNA reads TGCGCCAGCAGCCAAGATCAGGTACAGGGGGCATTGGAGCAGTTCTTC. It encodes CASSQDQVQGALEQFF.

The chain uses TRBV19 and TRBJ1-5, with 8 bases lining up with TRBD1. Germline values: CDR1 LNHDA, CDR2 SQIVND (reference sequence). The trim removed 5 bases at V and 2 bases at J, leaving 2 bases unmatched. CDR3 length: 14 residues. CDR3 residues: CASSAGQGNQPQHF. CDR3 nucleotides: TGTGCCAGTAGTGCGGGACAGGGCAATCAGCCCCAGCATTTT.

The rearrangement uses TRBV9 and TRBJ1-1; 10 nucleotides agree with TRBD1. This CDR3 has 16 amino acids. Unmatched junction bases numbered 8, after V lost 4 bases and J lost 2 bases. Germline CDR1 is SGDLS and CDR2 is YYNGEE. CDR3 residues: CASSPTGQGINTEAFF. CDR3 in DNA: TGTGCCAGCAGCCCTACGGGACAGGGGATTAACACTGAAGCTTTCTTT.

The chain employs TRBV6-5 and TRBJ2-5, with D unclear. This CDR3 spans 16 amino acids. The V end was cut by 0 bases, the J end by 2 bases, with 13 bases between. Germline CDR1 reads MNHEY; CDR2 reads SVGAGI. In nucleotides, the CDR3 is TGTGCCAGCAGTTACTCGAACCAACGAGTGCAAGAGACCCAGTACTTC. It encodes CASSYSNQRVQETQYF.

A word on this clone: The same CDR3 can be traced to other DNA sequences in this sample. The V call is TRBV5-1, the J call TRBJ2-3; TRBD1 agrees at 10 bases. J was trimmed by 3 bases and V by 0 bases; bases with no gene match: 4. CDR3 size: 16 residues. Germline CDR1 SGHRS, CDR2 YFSETQ. The CDR3 bases are TGCGCCAGCAGCTTGGCGGGACAGGGGAGGACAGATACGCAGTATTTT. The encoded protein is CASSLAGQGRTDTQYF.

This clone was detected a few times. The rearrangement links TRBV18 to TRBJ1-2; D remains unclear. This CDR3 is built from 15 residues. Germline V gives CDR1 KGHSH, CDR2 LQKENI. V dropped 6 bases and J dropped 3 bases, with 17 bases sitting between them. This CDR3 reads CASSPTLASDYGYTF. Here the CDR3 DNA reads TGTGCCAGCTCCCCCACCTTAGCGAGTGACTATGGCTACACCTTC.

Only a few counts were recorded for this clone. The chain employs TRBV30 and TRBJ2-3; D possibly corresponds to TRBD1 (5 bases). This CDR3 is built from 16 residues. V was clipped by 2 bases and J by 2 bases, with 17 bases between them. Germline V gene lookup returns CDR1 GTSNPN and CDR2 SVGIG (reference sequence). CDR3 protein: CAWSKRLTDPTDTQYF. In nucleotides, the CDR3 is TGTGCCTGGAGTAAGAGACTGACAGACCCCACAGATACGCAGTATTTT.

As for this clone: Other DNA variants within this sample encode the same CDR3. The chain recombines TRBV4-1 with TRBJ2-1, with a tentative D call TRBD2 (5 bases). CDR3 length equals 16 residues. Trimming stripped 1 base from V and 0 bases from J, with 10 bases between. Germline CDR1 MGHRA, CDR2 YSYEKL. The DNA for the CDR3 is TGCGCCAGCAGCCAAGGCCGGGGAAGCTCCTACAATGAGCAGTTCTTC. As protein: CASSQGRGSSYNEQFF.

The rearrangement joins TRBV9 to TRBJ1-3; 7 bases match TRBD1. The CDR3 loop spans 15 amino acids. The ends lost 5 bases at V and 2 bases at J; junction bases unmatched: 7. Germline V gene lookup returns CDR1 SGDLS and CDR2 YYNGEE. Here the CDR3 reads CASSFGQATGNTIYF. Written as DNA, the CDR3 is TGTGCCAGCAGTTTCGGACAGGCAACTGGAAACACCATATATTTT.

This clone was seen a few times. The rearrangement uses TRBV25-1 and TRBJ1-5; TRBD1 matches 10 bases. The CDR3 loop spans 15 amino acids. CDR1 is MGHDK and CDR2 is SYGVNS in the germline V gene. The V and J ends lost 4 bases and 4 bases, in that order; junction bases with no gene match: 4. In DNA form, the CDR3 reads TGTGCCAGCAGTGCCGCGGACAGGGGGAATCAGCCCCAGCATTTT. It encodes CASSAADRGNQPQHF.

This chain connects TRBV30 to TRBJ1-5, with TRBD1 identical over 7 bases. From germline, CDR1 is GTSNPN and CDR2 SVGIG (reference sequence). The CDR3 runs to 14 residues. Unmatched junction bases numbered 6, after V lost 0 bases and J lost 7 bases. The CDR3 loop is CAWSVLPGGQPQHF. The CDR3 DNA reads TGTGCCTGGAGTGTACTTCCAGGGGGACAGCCCCAGCATTTT.

This clone came up a few times. The V gene is TRBV7-8, the J gene TRBJ2-3, with 7 bases aligning to TRBD1. The ends lost 4 bases at V and 2 bases at J; junction bases unmatched: 9. The CDR3 runs 16 residues. Per the germline V gene, CDR1 is SGHVS and CDR2 is FQNEAQ. The CDR3 here is CASSSLNRGATDTQYF. The CDR3 DNA is TGTGCCAGCAGCTCATTAAACAGGGGTGCCACAGATACGCAGTATTTT.

This chain links TRBV27 with TRBJ1-2; TRBD1 aligns across 7 bases. The ends lost 4 bases at V and 8 bases at J; junction bases unmatched: 19. Germline CDR1 reads MNHEY; CDR2 reads SMNVEV (reference sequence). The CDR3 is 17 amino acids. In DNA form, the CDR3 reads TGTGCCAGCAGTTCAATCCTCAAACAGGGGAAAAGCTGGGGCTACACCTTC. Its protein product is CASSSILKQGKSWGYTF.

This clone was observed a few times. This rearrangement joins TRBV7-9 to TRBJ1-4; TRBD1 matches 12 bases. After removal of 5 bases from V and 8 bases from J, the junction contained 9 bases not matched to a gene. Germline V CDR1 and CDR2: SEHNR, FQNEAQ (reference sequence). CDR3 size: 16 residues. The CDR3 bases are TGTGCCAGCAGCATCCAATCCGGGACAGGGGGCGAAAAACTGTTTTTT. Its translation: CASSIQSGTGGEKLFF.